This T cell receptor (beta chain) was retrieved from a study of T cell clones after liver transplantation. Produced via immunoSEQ multiplex PCR; TCRdb's table is partial and in-frame only. This table holds 20,000 or so clones, roughly 92% found once. The sample here was CD8+ T cells from blood, taken about 25 months after liver transplant. The source is a human patient who received a liver transplant. The graft donor may be the source of some T cells.

As DNA, the CDR3 is TGTGCCAGCAGAGGCGGAACCTATGGCTACACCTTC. This sequence encodes CASRGGTYGYTF. The chain combines TRBV2 with TRBJ1-2; D remains unclear. Germline assignment: CDR1 SNHLY and CDR2 FYNNEI. The CDR3 covers 12 residues. V dropped 6 bases and J dropped 4 bases, with 9 bases sitting between them. Full variable domain (missing parts from reference TRBV2 and TRBJ1-2): EPEVTQTPSHQVTQMGQEVILRCVPISNHLYFYWYRQILGQKVEFLVSFYNNEISEKSEIFDDQFSVERPDGSNFTLKIRSTKLEDSAMYFCASRGGTYGYTFGSGTRLTVV.